What follows are 8 T cell receptor beta chains derived from one specimen sequenced in a study of T cell responses to AZD1222 COVID-19 vaccine. The protocol was immunoSEQ multiplex PCR, while the TCRdb copy is restricted to in-frame clones and leaves out a portion. The repertoire includes 89,000 or so clones, over 75% of them detected once, and under 20% sits in the top ten. The sample consisted of peripheral blood, taken on day 0 of AZD1222 vaccination. These TCRs come from an adult in good health.

This chain joins TRBV10-3 and TRBJ1-1; a possible D gene is TRBD1 (5 bases). Trimming removed 10 bases at V and 2 bases at J, with 17 bases between. The CDR3 spans 14 residues. Germline CDR1 is ENHRY and CDR2 is SYGVKD. For the CDR3, the DNA is TGTGCCAGTATCGCGGAAACAGGCAACACTGAAGCTTTCTTT. Its protein product is CASIAETGNTEAFF.

This chain joins TRBV5-1 and TRBJ2-7; the D gene is possibly TRBD1 (5 bases). The germline V and J ends were trimmed by 4 bases and 6 bases, with 17 bases remaining between them. This CDR3 region has 14 residues. Germline V gives CDR1 SGHRS, CDR2 YFSETQ. CDR3 in DNA: TGCGCCAGCAGCCTCGAGATGGGGCAGCTCGAGCAGTACTTC. This translates into CASSLEMGQLEQYF.

This rearrangement joins TRBV19 to TRBJ1-5, with 9 bases fitting TRBD1. This CDR3 has 14 residues. Germline values: CDR1 LNHDA, CDR2 SQIVND (reference sequence). V lost 5 bases, J lost 5 bases, and 4 bases stayed unmatched. This CDR3 is CASSPRQGDQPQHF. The CDR3 DNA sequence: TGTGCCAGTAGTCCGAGACAGGGGGATCAGCCCCAGCATTTT.

This clone was observed a few times. This chain connects TRBV19 to TRBJ2-7; D uncertain. Per germline, CDR1 LNHDA and CDR2 SQIVND (reference sequence). CDR3 length: 12 residues. Trimming cost V 2 bases and J 3 bases, with 5 bases left between them. The CDR3 protein is CASSIPGYEQYF. Written as DNA, the CDR3 is TGTGCCAGTAGTATACCAGGCTACGAGCAGTACTTC.

This chain links TRBV6-5 with TRBJ1-5; D gene unclear. CDR1 MNHEY and CDR2 SVGAGI come from the germline V gene. The CDR3 spans 15 residues. V was pared by 4 bases and J by 5 bases, with 15 bases between. CDR3 protein: CASSSRGTEYQPQHF. As DNA, the CDR3 is TGTGCCAGCAGTTCAAGAGGTACAGAGTATCAGCCCCAGCATTTT.

The CDR3 DNA reads as TGTGCCAGCAGCTTAGGGGTGGATTATGGCTACACCTTC. Translating gives CASSLGVDYGYTF. V and J are TRBV11-2 and TRBJ1-2; no reliable D call. The CDR3 loop spans 13 amino acids. Looked up from germline, CDR1 is SGHAT and CDR2 is FQNNGV. V was cut by 1 base and J by 5 bases, with 8 bases left in between.

The rearrangement uses TRBV4-1 and TRBJ2-1; D is ambiguous. The CDR3 is 16 residues long. The germline gives CDR1 MGHRA, CDR2 YSYEKL. V was clipped by 5 bases and J by 5 bases, with 19 bases between them. The CDR3 nucleotides read TGCGCCAGCAGCTCAGGCATCCAGCCGGCGAACAATGAGCAGTTCTTC. Translating gives CASSSGIQPANNEQFF.

This rearrangement joins TRBV27 to TRBJ1-5; D remains unclear. Per germline, CDR1 MNHEY and CDR2 SMNVEV (reference sequence). V dropped 6 bases and J dropped 5 bases, with 8 bases sitting between them. The CDR3 spans 12 residues. CDR3 loop: CASRTRDQPQHF. As DNA, the CDR3 is TGTGCCAGCAGGACAAGGGATCAGCCCCAGCATTTT.